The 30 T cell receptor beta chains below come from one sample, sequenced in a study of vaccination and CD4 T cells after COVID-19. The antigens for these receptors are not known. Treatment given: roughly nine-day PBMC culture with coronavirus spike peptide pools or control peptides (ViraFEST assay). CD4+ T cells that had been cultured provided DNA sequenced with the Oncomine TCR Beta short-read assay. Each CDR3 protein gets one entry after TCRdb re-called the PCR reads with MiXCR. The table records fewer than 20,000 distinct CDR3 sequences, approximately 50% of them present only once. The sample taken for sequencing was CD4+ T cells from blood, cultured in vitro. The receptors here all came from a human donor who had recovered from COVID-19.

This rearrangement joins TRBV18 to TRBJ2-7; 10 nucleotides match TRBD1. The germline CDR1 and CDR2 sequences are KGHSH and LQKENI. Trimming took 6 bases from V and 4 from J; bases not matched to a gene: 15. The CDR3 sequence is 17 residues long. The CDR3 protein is CASSSQGGQGSGYEQYF. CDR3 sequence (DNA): TGTGCCAGCTCGTCCCAGGGGGGACAGGGGTCGGGATACGAGCAGTACTTC.

The CDR3: CASTYRDGNTGELFF. DNA of the CDR3: TGTGCCAGTACCTACAGGGATGGAAACACCGGGGAGCTGTTTTTT. The chain links TRBV19 to TRBJ2-2; D is possibly TRBD1 (6 bases). Germline-derived CDR1 and CDR2 are LNHDA and SQIVND (reference sequence). The V and J ends lost 7 bases and 2 bases respectively, with 14 bases between them. The CDR3 is 15 residues long.

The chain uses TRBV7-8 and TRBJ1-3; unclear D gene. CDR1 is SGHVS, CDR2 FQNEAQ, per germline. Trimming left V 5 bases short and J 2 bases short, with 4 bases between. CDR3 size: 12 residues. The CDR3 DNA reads TGTGCCAGCAGCACGACTGGAAACACCATATATTTT. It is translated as CASSTTGNTIYF.

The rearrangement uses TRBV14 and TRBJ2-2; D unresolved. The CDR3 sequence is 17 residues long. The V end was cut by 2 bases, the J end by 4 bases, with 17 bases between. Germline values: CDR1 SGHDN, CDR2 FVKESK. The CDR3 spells CASSQIMGTVLTGELFF. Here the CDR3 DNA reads TGTGCCAGCAGCCAAATCATGGGTACAGTTCTCACCGGGGAGCTGTTTTTT.

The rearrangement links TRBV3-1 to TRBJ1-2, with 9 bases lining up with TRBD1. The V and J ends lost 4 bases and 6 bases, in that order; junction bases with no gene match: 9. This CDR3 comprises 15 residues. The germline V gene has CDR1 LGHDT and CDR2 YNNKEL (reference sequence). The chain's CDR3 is CASSLPGQGRDGYTF. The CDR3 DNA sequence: TGTGCCAGCAGCCTTCCGGGACAGGGTAGAGATGGCTACACCTTC.

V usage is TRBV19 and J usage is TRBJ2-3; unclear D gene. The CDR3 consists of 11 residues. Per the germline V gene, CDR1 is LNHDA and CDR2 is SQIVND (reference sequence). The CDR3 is CGPRSTDTQYF. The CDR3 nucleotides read TGTGGTCCTAGGTCTACAGATACGCAGTATTTT.

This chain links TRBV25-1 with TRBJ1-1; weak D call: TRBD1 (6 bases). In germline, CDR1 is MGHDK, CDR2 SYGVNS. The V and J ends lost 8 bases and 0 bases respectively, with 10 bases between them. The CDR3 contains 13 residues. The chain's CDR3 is CASYRQVNTEAFF. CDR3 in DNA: TGTGCCAGCTACCGACAGGTGAACACTGAAGCTTTCTTT.

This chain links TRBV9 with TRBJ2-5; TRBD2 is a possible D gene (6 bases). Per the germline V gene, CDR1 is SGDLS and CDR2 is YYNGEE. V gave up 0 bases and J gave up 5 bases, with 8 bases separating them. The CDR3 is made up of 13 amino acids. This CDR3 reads CASSVVEGETQYF. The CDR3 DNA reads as TGTGCCAGCAGCGTAGTGGAGGGGGAGACCCAGTACTTC.

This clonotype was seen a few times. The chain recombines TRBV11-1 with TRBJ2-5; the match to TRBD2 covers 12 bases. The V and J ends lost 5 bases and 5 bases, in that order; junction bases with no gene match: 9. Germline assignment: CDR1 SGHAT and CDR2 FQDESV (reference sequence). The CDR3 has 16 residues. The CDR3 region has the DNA TGTGCCAGCAGCCGCCTAGCGGGAGGGCCTTGGGAGACCCAGTACTTC. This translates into CASSRLAGGPWETQYF.

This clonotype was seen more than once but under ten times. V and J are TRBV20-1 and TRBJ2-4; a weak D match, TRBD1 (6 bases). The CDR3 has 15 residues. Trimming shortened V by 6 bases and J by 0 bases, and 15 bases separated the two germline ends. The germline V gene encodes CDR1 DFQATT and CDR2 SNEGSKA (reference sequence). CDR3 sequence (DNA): TGCAGTGCGACGAGACAGGACAGAGCCAAAAACATTCAGTACTTC. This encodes CSATRQDRAKNIQYF.

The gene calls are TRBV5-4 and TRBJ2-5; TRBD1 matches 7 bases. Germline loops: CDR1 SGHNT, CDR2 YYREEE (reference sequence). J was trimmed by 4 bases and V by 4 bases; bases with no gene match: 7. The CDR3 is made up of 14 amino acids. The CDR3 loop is CASSRTGAVETQYF. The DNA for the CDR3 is TGTGCCAGCAGCAGAACAGGGGCGGTAGAGACCCAGTACTTC.

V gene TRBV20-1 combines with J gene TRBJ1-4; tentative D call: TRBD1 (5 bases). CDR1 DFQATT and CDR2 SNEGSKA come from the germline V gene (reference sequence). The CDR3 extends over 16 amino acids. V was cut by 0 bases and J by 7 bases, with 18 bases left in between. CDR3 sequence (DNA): TGCAGTGCTAGAGATGTGATTCGACAGTCGGGTGAAAAACTGTTTTTT. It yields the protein CSARDVIRQSGEKLFF.

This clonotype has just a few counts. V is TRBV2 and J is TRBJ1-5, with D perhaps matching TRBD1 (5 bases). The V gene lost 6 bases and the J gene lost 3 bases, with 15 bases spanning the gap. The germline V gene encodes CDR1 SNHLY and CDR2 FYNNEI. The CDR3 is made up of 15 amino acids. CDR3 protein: CASRSGFGANQPQHF. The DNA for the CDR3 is TGTGCCAGCAGATCAGGGTTTGGGGCCAATCAGCCCCAGCATTTT.

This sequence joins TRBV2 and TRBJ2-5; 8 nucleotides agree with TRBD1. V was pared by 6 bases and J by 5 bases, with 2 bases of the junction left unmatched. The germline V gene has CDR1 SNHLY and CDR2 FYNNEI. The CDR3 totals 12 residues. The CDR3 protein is CASRHRGETQYF. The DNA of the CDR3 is TGTGCCAGCAGACACAGGGGGGAGACCCAGTACTTC.

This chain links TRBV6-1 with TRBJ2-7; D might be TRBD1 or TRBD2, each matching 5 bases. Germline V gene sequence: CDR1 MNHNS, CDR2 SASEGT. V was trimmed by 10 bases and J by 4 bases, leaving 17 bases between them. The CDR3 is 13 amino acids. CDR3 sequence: CAISPGPDYEQYF. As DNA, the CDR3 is TGTGCCATCTCTCCGGGACCAGATTACGAGCAGTACTTC.

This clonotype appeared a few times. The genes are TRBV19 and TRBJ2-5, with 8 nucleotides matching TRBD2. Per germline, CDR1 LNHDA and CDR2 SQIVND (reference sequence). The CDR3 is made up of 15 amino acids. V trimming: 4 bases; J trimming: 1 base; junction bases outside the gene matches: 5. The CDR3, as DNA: TGTGCCAGTAGTAGGGGGACTAGAGCCCAAGAGACCCAGTACTTC. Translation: CASSRGTRAQETQYF.

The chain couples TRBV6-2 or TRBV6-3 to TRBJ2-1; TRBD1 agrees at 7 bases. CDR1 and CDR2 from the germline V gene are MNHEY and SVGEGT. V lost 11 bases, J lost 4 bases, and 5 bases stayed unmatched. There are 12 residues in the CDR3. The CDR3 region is CASWDRYNEQFF. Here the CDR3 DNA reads TGTGCCTCCTGGGACAGATACAATGAGCAGTTCTTC.

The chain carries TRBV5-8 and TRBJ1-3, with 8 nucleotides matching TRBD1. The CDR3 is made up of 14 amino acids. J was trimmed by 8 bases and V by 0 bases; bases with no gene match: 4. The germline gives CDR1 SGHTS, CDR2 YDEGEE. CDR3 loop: CASSLGTGHDTIYF. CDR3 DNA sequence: TGTGCCAGCAGCTTGGGGACAGGGCATGACACCATATATTTT.

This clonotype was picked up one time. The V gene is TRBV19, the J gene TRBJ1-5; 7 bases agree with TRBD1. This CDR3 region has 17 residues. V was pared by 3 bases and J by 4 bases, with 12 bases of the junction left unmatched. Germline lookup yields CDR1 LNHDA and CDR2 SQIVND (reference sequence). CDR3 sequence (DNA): TGTGCCAGTAGTATCTCCAGGCCGGGACAGCAGAATCAGCCCCAGCATTTT. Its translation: CASSISRPGQQNQPQHF.

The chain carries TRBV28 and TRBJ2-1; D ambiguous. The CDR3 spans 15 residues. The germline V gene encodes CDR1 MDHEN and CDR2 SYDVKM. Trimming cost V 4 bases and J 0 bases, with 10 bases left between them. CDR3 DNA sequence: TGTGCCAGCAGTTCCCCATTAGGCTCCTACAATGAGCAGTTCTTC. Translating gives CASSSPLGSYNEQFF.

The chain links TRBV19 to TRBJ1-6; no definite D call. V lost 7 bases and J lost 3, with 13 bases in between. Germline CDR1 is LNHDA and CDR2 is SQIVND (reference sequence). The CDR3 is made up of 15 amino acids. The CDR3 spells CASTQGGIYNSPLHF. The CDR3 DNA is TGTGCCAGTACCCAAGGCGGTATCTATAATTCACCCCTCCACTTT.

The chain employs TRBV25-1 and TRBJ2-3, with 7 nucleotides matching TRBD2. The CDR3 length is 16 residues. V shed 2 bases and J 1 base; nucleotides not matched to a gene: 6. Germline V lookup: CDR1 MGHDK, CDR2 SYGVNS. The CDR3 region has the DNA TGTGCCAGCAGTGAAGTCGCGGGAGTGGGCACAGATACGCAGTATTTT. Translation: CASSEVAGVGTDTQYF.

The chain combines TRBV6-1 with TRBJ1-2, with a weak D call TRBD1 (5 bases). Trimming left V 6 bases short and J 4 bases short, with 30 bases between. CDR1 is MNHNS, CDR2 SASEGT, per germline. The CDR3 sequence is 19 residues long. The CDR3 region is CASSLFPGRAKKQGYGYTF. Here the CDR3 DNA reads TGTGCCAGCAGCCTATTCCCGGGACGGGCGAAGAAGCAAGGCTATGGCTACACCTTC.

The CDR3 loop reads CSAWAIAGQVDNSPLHF. The CDR3 region has the DNA TGCAGTGCTTGGGCCATAGCGGGACAGGTGGATAATTCACCCCTCCACTTT. This chain uses TRBV20-1 with TRBJ1-6, with TRBD1 matching over 8 bases. Per germline, CDR1 DFQATT and CDR2 SNEGSKA (reference sequence). V was clipped by 5 bases and J by 5 bases; unmatched bases: 14. The CDR3 length is 17 residues.

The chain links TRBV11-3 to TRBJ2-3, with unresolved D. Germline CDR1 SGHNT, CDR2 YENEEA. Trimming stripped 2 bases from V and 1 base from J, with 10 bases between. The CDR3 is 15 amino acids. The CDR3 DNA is TGTGCCAGCAGCTTATCCTCCCGGGGCACAGATACGCAGTATTTT. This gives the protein CASSLSSRGTDTQYF.

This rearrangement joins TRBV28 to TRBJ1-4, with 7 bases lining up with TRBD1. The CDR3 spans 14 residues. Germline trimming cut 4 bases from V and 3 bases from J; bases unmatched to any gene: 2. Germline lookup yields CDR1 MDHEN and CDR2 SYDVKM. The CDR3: CASSYGTANEKLFF. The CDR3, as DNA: TGTGCCAGCAGTTACGGGACAGCTAATGAAAAACTGTTTTTT.

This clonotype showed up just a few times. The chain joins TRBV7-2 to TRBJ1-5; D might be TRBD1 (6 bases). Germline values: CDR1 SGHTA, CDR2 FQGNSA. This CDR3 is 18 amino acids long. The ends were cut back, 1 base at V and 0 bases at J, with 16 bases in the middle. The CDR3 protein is CASSLVISQGYSNQPQHF. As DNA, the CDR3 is TGTGCCAGCAGCTTAGTGATCTCCCAGGGGTATAGCAATCAGCCCCAGCATTTT.

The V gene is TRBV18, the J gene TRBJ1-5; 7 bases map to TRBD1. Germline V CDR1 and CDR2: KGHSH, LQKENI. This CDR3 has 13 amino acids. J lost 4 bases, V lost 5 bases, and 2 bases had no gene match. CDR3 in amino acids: CASSGQVNQPQHF. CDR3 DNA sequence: TGTGCCAGCTCAGGACAGGTAAATCAGCCCCAGCATTTT.

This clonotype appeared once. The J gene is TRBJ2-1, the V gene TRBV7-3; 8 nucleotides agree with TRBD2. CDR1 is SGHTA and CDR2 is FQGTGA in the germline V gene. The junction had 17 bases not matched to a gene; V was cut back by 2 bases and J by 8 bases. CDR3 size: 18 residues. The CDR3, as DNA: TGTGCCAGCAGCTTAGGGGATTGGGGAGCGGGAGAAGTCCATGAGCAGTTCTTC. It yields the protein CASSLGDWGAGEVHEQFF. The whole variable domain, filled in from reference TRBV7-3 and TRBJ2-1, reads GAGVSQTPSNKVTEKGKYVELRCDPISGHTALYWYRQSLGQGPEFLIYFQGTGAADDSGLPNDRFFAVRPEGSVSTLKIQRTERGDSAVYLCASSLGDWGAGEVHEQFFGPGTRLTVL.

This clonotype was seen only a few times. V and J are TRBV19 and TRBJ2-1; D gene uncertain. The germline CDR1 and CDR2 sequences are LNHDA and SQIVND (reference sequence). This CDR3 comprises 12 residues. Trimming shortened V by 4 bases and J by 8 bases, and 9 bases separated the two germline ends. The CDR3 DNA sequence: TGTGCCAGTAGTACTCGGGCGTATGAGCAGTTCTTC. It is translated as CASSTRAYEQFF.